The 29 T cell receptor beta chains listed next were all sequenced from one sample in a study of CD8 T cells in ankylosing spondylitis. General study points: A TCR beta motif of eight highly homologous variants appeared characteristic of ankylosing spondylitis blood.

Their antigen targets remain unknown. One entry per CDR3 protein, called by TCRdb with MiXCR from the 5' RACE reads. The data show roughly 400,000 distinct CDR3 sequences, 20% to 25% seen once. Sequencing was carried out using blood, either unsorted or a sorted T cell fraction (not recorded which). These receptors all stem from a male donor with ankylosing spondylitis.

The chain couples TRBV24-1 to TRBJ2-5, with TRBD2 matching 7 bases. With 5 bases clipped from V and 3 bases from J, the junction kept 2 bases outside the gene matches. CDR1 and CDR2 (germline): KGHDR, SFDVKD. The CDR3 consists of 13 residues. The DNA of the CDR3 is TGTGCCACCAGTGGGGGAGGGGAAGAGACCCAGTACTTC. The encoded protein is CATSGGGEETQYF.

The chain uses TRBV6-1 and TRBJ1-4; TRBD1 might be the D (6 bases). The V and J ends lost 7 bases and 8 bases respectively, with 17 bases between them. CDR1 and CDR2 (germline): MNHNS, SASEGT. The CDR3 loop spans 14 amino acids. CDR3 protein: CASTAQGKFEKLFF. The CDR3 DNA is TGTGCCAGCACCGCACAGGGTAAATTCGAAAAACTGTTTTTT.

The genes are TRBV7-2 and TRBJ2-3; D tentatively reads TRBD1 or TRBD2 (5 bases each). The CDR3 consists of 14 residues. V lost 3 bases and J 2 bases, leaving 9 bases between the germline ends. Looked up from germline, CDR1 is SGHTA and CDR2 is FQGNSA. CDR3 coding DNA: TGTGCCAGCAGCTTCGGGACGCCCACAGATACGCAGTATTTT. Its protein product is CASSFGTPTDTQYF.

This clonotype was found once. This chain joins TRBV7-2 and TRBJ1-2, with D perhaps TRBD1 (5 bases). Looked up from germline, CDR1 is SGHTA and CDR2 is FQGNSA. V dropped 5 bases and J dropped 3 bases, with 13 bases sitting between them. The length of the CDR3 is 14 residues. The CDR3 reads CASSPPGAYYGYTF. In DNA, the CDR3 is TGTGCCAGCAGCCCCCCTGGGGCCTACTATGGCTACACCTTC.

This clonotype was seen a single time. The V gene is TRBV30, the J gene TRBJ2-2; no clear D. Trimming pared 4 bases from V and 5 bases from J, leaving 14 bases between. The CDR3 is 14 residues long. Germline V gene sequence: CDR1 GTSNPN, CDR2 SVGIG (reference sequence). The CDR3: CAWNVFSSTGELFF. The CDR3 DNA is TGTGCCTGGAACGTTTTTAGTTCGACCGGGGAGCTGTTTTTT. Filled out from reference TRBV30 and TRBJ2-2, the complete variable domain reads SQTIHQWPATLVQPVGSPLSLECTVEGTSNPNLYWYRQAAGRGLQLLFYSVGIGQISSEVPQNLSASRPQDRQFILSSKKLLLSDSGFYLCAWNVFSSTGELFFGEGSRLTVL.

The rearrangement uses TRBV30 and TRBJ1-5, with D maybe TRBD1 (6 bases). The CDR3 is made up of 18 amino acids. Germline V CDR1 and CDR2: GTSNPN, SVGIG (reference sequence). The CDR3 region has the DNA TGTGGTCTGGGGGACACTCATGATGCACTGTGTAGCAATCAGCCCCAGCATTTT. Protein sequence: CGLGDTHDALCSNQPQHF.

This clonotype turned up a few times. The chain joins TRBV5-1 to TRBJ2-3; 10 positions match TRBD2. The CDR3 totals 16 residues. J was trimmed by 2 bases and V by 1 base; bases with no gene match: 4. In germline, CDR1 is SGHRS, CDR2 YFSETQ. Here the CDR3 DNA reads TGCGCCAGCAGCTTGAGGACTAGCGGTACCACAGATACGCAGTATTTT. Translating it yields CASSLRTSGTTDTQYF.

This rearrangement joins TRBV20-1 to TRBJ1-2; 9 bases are a match to TRBD1. The V and J ends lost 2 bases and 8 bases, in that order; junction bases with no gene match: 9. Germline CDR1 DFQATT, CDR2 SNEGSKA (reference sequence). The length of the CDR3 is 14 residues. CDR3 nucleotide sequence: TGCAGTGCTAGAAGACCGGGACAGGGTCGGGGCTACACCTTC. Protein sequence: CSARRPGQGRGYTF.

This chain connects TRBV18 to TRBJ2-7; the match to TRBD1 covers 7 bases. The CDR3 runs 16 residues. Trimming at V came to 6 bases and at J to 0 bases, leaving 11 bases not matched to a gene. Germline V CDR1 and CDR2: KGHSH, LQKENI. The CDR3 loop is CASSSPGRGSSYEQYF. The DNA for the CDR3 is TGTGCCAGCTCCTCCCCTGGCAGGGGGAGCTCCTACGAGCAGTACTTC.

This clonotype came up a few times. CDR3 bases: TGTGCCAGCAGCCAATGGCGGGAGAAGTACCAAGAGACCCAGTACTTC. This encodes CASSQWREKYQETQYF. The chain employs TRBV14 and TRBJ2-5; 7 nucleotides match TRBD2. CDR1 is SGHDN and CDR2 is FVKESK in the germline V gene. Trimming at V came to 2 bases and at J to 0 bases, leaving 6 bases not matched to a gene. CDR3 length: 16 residues.

V gene TRBV18 combines with J gene TRBJ2-1, with 8 bases that match TRBD2. V lost 6 bases to trimming and J lost 3 bases; unmatched junction nucleotides: 7. This CDR3 has 15 residues. Germline values: CDR1 KGHSH, CDR2 LQKENI. The CDR3 protein is CASSLRSGSYNEQFF. CDR3 DNA: TGTGCCAGCTCCCTGCGGAGCGGGAGCTACAATGAGCAGTTCTTC.

The chain combines TRBV20-1 with TRBJ2-3, with 11 nucleotides matching TRBD2. Germline V gene data show CDR1 as DFQATT and CDR2 as SNEGSKA (reference sequence). V was pared by 6 bases and J by 0 bases, with 5 bases of the junction left unmatched. The CDR3 covers 15 residues. DNA for the CDR3: TGCAGTGCAACCCGGACTAGCGGGAGCACAGATACGCAGTATTTT. This translates into CSATRTSGSTDTQYF.

The chain has TRBV5-1 and TRBJ1-1, with D possibly being TRBD1 (5 bases). Trimming shortened V by 3 bases and J by 3 bases, and 15 bases separated the two germline ends. Germline-derived CDR1 and CDR2 are SGHRS and YFSETQ. The CDR3 runs 15 residues. Written as DNA, the CDR3 is TGCGCCAGCAGCTGGGTAGGGGCTAGGGACACTGAAGCTTTCTTT. It translates to CASSWVGARDTEAFF.

This clonotype was recorded a few times. V is TRBV28 and J is TRBJ1-5; possible D gene TRBD1, 6 bases. V was cut by 4 bases and J by 0 bases, with 22 bases left in between. This CDR3 region has 19 residues. Germline-derived CDR1 and CDR2 are MDHEN and SYDVKM. The CDR3 region has the DNA TGTGCCAGCAGTTCGTCCCCTCTACAGGGCTCCTATAGCAATCAGCCCCAGCATTTT. Its protein product is CASSSSPLQGSYSNQPQHF.

This clonotype was counted only a few times. The V and J genes are TRBV4-1 and TRBJ2-7, with 14 positions matching TRBD2. CDR1 is MGHRA, CDR2 YSYEKL, per germline. V trimming: 1 base; J trimming: 5 bases; junction bases outside the gene matches: 16. This CDR3 region has 20 residues. This CDR3 reads CASSQVGTGTSGRKANEQYF. The CDR3 bases are TGCGCCAGCAGCCAAGTAGGTACTGGGACTAGCGGGAGAAAGGCCAACGAGCAGTACTTC.

This clonotype has a handful of counts. The chain uses TRBV29-1 and TRBJ2-7, with 9 positions matching TRBD1. The trim removed 5 bases at V and 4 bases at J, leaving 6 bases unmatched. Looked up from germline, CDR1 is SQVTM and CDR2 is ANQGSEA. This CDR3 contains 13 residues. CDR3 amino acids: CSVTRTGAYEQYF. CDR3 coding DNA: TGCAGCGTTACCCGGACAGGGGCGTACGAGCAGTACTTC.

This chain links TRBV7-9 with TRBJ2-7, with no clear D. The germline V and J ends were trimmed by 2 bases and 3 bases, with 11 bases remaining between them. The CDR3 consists of 14 residues. CDR1 SEHNR and CDR2 FQNEAQ come from the germline V gene (reference sequence). Here the CDR3 DNA reads TGTGCCAGCAGCTTACCCCCGAGAGGCTACGAGCAGTACTTC. It yields the protein CASSLPPRGYEQYF.

This clonotype was counted between two and nine times. This chain connects TRBV5-5 to TRBJ1-1; the D gene is possibly TRBD1 (5 bases). The CDR3 is 15 amino acids. The V end lost 3 bases, the J end lost 4 bases, and 16 bases lay between the germline ends. Germline lookup yields CDR1 SGHKS and CDR2 YYEKEE (reference sequence). The CDR3 is CASSSAGRGGTEAFF. The CDR3 DNA sequence: TGTGCCAGCAGCTCCGCGGGTCGGGGGGGCACTGAAGCTTTCTTT.

This chain uses TRBV7-2 with TRBJ2-5; 9 bases agree with TRBD1. The germline gives CDR1 SGHTA, CDR2 FQGNSA. Trimming at V came to 5 bases and at J to 3 bases, leaving 10 bases not matched to a gene. This CDR3 is built from 16 residues. For the CDR3, the DNA is TGTGCCAGCAGCCAACAGCTGGGACAGGGAGAAGAGACCCAGTACTTC. It translates to CASSQQLGQGEETQYF.

The chain combines TRBV25-1 with TRBJ2-4; TRBD2 might be the D (6 bases). CDR1 MGHDK and CDR2 SYGVNS come from the germline V gene. V lost 2 bases, J lost 1 base, and 9 bases lay in between. The CDR3 is 15 amino acids. For the CDR3, the DNA is TGTGCCAGCAGTGAAGCGGGGCTGGCCAAAAACATTCAGTACTTC. Its protein is CASSEAGLAKNIQYF.

This clonotype was counted only a few times. The V gene is TRBV28, the J gene TRBJ2-2; 8 bases agree with TRBD1. V was clipped by 11 bases and J by 0 bases; unmatched bases: 8. CDR1 is MDHEN and CDR2 is SYDVKM in the germline V gene. The CDR3 contains 15 residues. CDR3 amino acids: CAGQRDRSNTGELFF. In DNA form, the CDR3 reads TGTGCCGGACAACGGGACAGGTCGAACACCGGGGAGCTGTTTTTT.

This clonotype was seen a handful of times. Germline and junction disagree at one end, which may indicate a read error. V gene TRBV7-7 combines with J gene TRBJ2-5; 11 bases are a match to TRBD2. Per germline, CDR1 SSHAT and CDR2 FNYEAQ (reference sequence). This CDR3 comprises 15 residues. CDR3 loop: CASSRSGRAEETQYF. The DNA of the CDR3 is TGTGCTAGCAGCCGTAGCGGGAGGGCCGAAGAGACCCAGTACTTC. The variable domain in full, with the rest retrieved from reference TRBV7-7 and TRBJ2-5, is GAGVSQSPRYKVTKRGQDVTLRCDPISSHATLYWYQQALGQGPEFLTYFNYEAQPDKSGLPSDRFSAERPEGSISTLTIQRTEQRDSAMYRCASSRSGRAEETQYFGPGTRLLVL.

In this sample, this clonotype turned up a few times. V gene TRBV19 combines with J gene TRBJ2-1; TRBD2 aligns across 7 bases. V was clipped by 3 bases and J by 1 base; unmatched bases: 12. The CDR3 totals 18 residues. CDR1 is LNHDA, CDR2 SQIVND, per germline (reference sequence). The CDR3 DNA is TGTGCCAGTAGTATTAACTTTCAGCGGGAAGGATCCTACAATGAGCAGTTCTTC. Translating gives CASSINFQREGSYNEQFF.

This chain uses TRBV5-1 with TRBJ2-4, with D possibly TRBD2 on 5 matching bases. Germline lookup yields CDR1 SGHRS and CDR2 YFSETQ. Trimming shortened V by 0 bases and J by 8 bases, and 12 bases separated the two germline ends. The CDR3 runs 14 residues. The CDR3 DNA is TGCGCCAGCAGCTTGGTTCTGGGCGGGCACATTCAGTACTTC. Protein: CASSLVLGGHIQYF.

A single count supports this clonotype. The rearrangement joins TRBV20-1 to TRBJ2-3; 7 nucleotides agree with TRBD2. CDR1 is DFQATT, CDR2 SNEGSKA, per germline (reference sequence). CDR3 size: 15 residues. With V trimmed by 5 bases and J by 1 base, 9 bases remained unmatched. The CDR3 reads CSAWVRGSGTDTQYF. The CDR3, as DNA: TGCAGTGCTTGGGTTCGCGGGAGCGGCACAGATACGCAGTATTTT.

CDR3 bases: TGTGCCAGCAGCTTGGGACAGTACCAAGAGACCCAGTACTTC. Protein product: CASSLGQYQETQYF. The chain links TRBV3-1 to TRBJ2-5, with 7 bases matching TRBD1. The V and J ends lost 5 bases and 0 bases, in that order; junction bases with no gene match: 3. The CDR3 totals 14 residues. Germline V lookup: CDR1 LGHDT, CDR2 YNNKEL (reference sequence).

The chain is built from TRBV12-3 or TRBV12-4 and TRBJ1-5; D perhaps matches TRBD1 (6 bases). Trimming took 6 bases from V and 7 from J, leaving 22 bases between them. The CDR3 is made up of 16 amino acids. CDR3 loop: CASSSPTGSGYQPQHF. The CDR3, as DNA: TGTGCCAGCAGCTCGCCCACAGGGTCTGGGTACCAGCCCCAGCATTTT.

The chain joins TRBV18 to TRBJ2-5; 13 bases are shared with TRBD2. Trimming at V came to 3 bases and at J to 4 bases, leaving 11 bases not matched to a gene. Germline assignment: CDR1 KGHSH and CDR2 LQKENI. The CDR3 covers 18 residues. The chain's CDR3 is CASSPGLAGMGKRETQYF. The CDR3 DNA sequence: TGTGCCAGCTCACCGGGACTAGCGGGAATGGGAAAGCGAGAGACCCAGTACTTC.

The chain carries TRBV4-1 and TRBJ2-5; perhaps D is TRBD1 or TRBD2 (5 bases each). The CDR3 consists of 14 residues. The germline V gene has CDR1 MGHRA and CDR2 YSYEKL. V lost 2 bases and J lost 3, with 10 bases in between. The CDR3 sequence is CASSQHRGEETQYF. In DNA, the CDR3 is TGCGCCAGCAGCCAACACCGGGGCGAAGAGACCCAGTACTTC.